Listed below are T cell receptor beta chains from one sample, sequenced in a study of T cell responses to AZD1222 COVID-19 vaccine. Generated by immunoSEQ multiplex PCR, the TCRdb table keeps only in-frame clones and is missing some. There are roughly 150,000 clones in the sample; around 93% occur only once, and about 1.4% lies in the top ten. Sample: peripheral blood, taken on day 0 of AZD1222 vaccination. All receptors come from an adult in good health. The CDR3 runs from the conserved cysteine through the conserved F or W. The D gene is left open where the match is weak. Only part of the rows carry a size: once, few, many, or a class if the clone is expanded.

V gene,D gene,clone size,CDR3 length,J gene,CDR3 protein,CDR3 DNA
TRBV4-2,.,.,15,TRBJ2-3,CASSQENGGPDTQYF,TGTGCCAGCAGCCAAGAAAATGGCGGGCCCGATACGCAGTATTTT
TRBV6-5,TRBD1,.,14,TRBJ1-6,CASRRDRANSPLHF,TGTGCCAGCAGGCGGGACAGGGCCAATTCACCCCTCCACTTT
TRBV6-5,.,.,15,TRBJ1-3,CASSYWGRGGNTIYF,TGTGCCAGCAGTTACTGGGGACGAGGGGGAAACACCATATATTTT
TRBV20-1,.,once,11,TRBJ2-7,CSVSGSYEQYF,TGCAGCGTTAGCGGCTCCTACGAGCAGTACTTC
TRBV6-5,.,.,16,TRBJ2-1,CASSWAGPSTLNEQFF,TGTGCCAGCAGTTGGGCGGGACCCTCGACCCTTAATGAGCAGTTCTTC
TRBV2,TRBD1,.,14,TRBJ2-5,CASSGDRGGETQYF,TGTGCCAGCAGTGGAGACAGGGGAGGAGAGACCCAGTACTTC
TRBV27,.,.,14,TRBJ1-2,CASTQSGANYGYTF,TGTGCCAGCACCCAATCGGGAGCTAACTATGGCTACACCTTC
TRBV3-1/TRBV3-2,TRBD1,.,16,TRBJ2-7,CASSQAGAGGSHEQYF,TGTGCCAGCAGCCAAGCCGGGGCAGGGGGAAGCCACGAGCAGTACTTC
TRBV28,.,.,14,TRBJ2-7,CASSPLMSPYEQYF,TGTGCCAGCAGTCCCTTGATGAGTCCGTACGAGCAGTACTTC
TRBV2,.,.,16,TRBJ1-4,CASVRTAPTTNEKLFF,TGTGCCAGCGTCCGGACAGCGCCAACAACTAATGAAAAACTGTTTTTT
TRBV4-2,.,.,17,TRBJ2-6,CASSQDGDFSGANVLTF,TGTGCCAGCAGCCAAGATGGGGACTTCTCTGGGGCCAACGTCCTGACTTTC
TRBV21-1,.,.,16,TRBJ1-5,CASSNDRAFYNQPQHF,TGTGCCAGCAGCAATGACAGGGCCTTTTACAATCAGCCCCAGCATTTT
TRBV6-6,.,.,15,TRBJ1-4,CASSGRRATNEKLFF,TGTGCCAGCAGTGGTCGGCGGGCAACTAATGAAAAACTGTTTTTT
TRBV28,.,.,15,TRBJ1-6,CASRPRKGRDSPLHF,TGTGCCAGCAGACCCCGAAAGGGAAGGGATTCACCCCTCCACTTT
TRBV7-9,.,.,13,TRBJ2-3,CASSLRDPDTQYF,TGTGCCAGCAGTTTACGAGACCCAGATACGCAGTATTTT
TRBV3-1/TRBV3-2,TRBD2,.,14,TRBJ2-7,CASSRQLAAYEQYF,TGTGCCAGCAGCCGCCAACTAGCGGCCTACGAGCAGTACTTC
TRBV19,.,.,13,TRBJ1-5,CASTPYWNQPQHF,TGTGCCAGTACACCCTATTGGAATCAGCCCCAGCATTTT
TRBV30,.,.,14,TRBJ2-7,CAWSALTAQYEQYF,TGTGCCTGGTCCGCCTTGACAGCCCAATACGAGCAGTACTTC
TRBV7-3,.,.,16,TRBJ2-1,CASSLTGRTSYNEQFF,TGTGCCAGCAGCTTAACAGGGCGGACTTCCTACAATGAGCAGTTCTTC
TRBV28,.,.,16,TRBJ1-5,CASSPVSGLWEWPQHF,TGTGCCAGCAGCCCAGTCTCCGGGCTGTGGGAATGGCCCCAGCATTTT
TRBV30,.,once,13,TRBJ2-3,CAWRADPTDTQYF,TGTGCCTGGAGAGCGGACCCCACAGATACGCAGTATTTT
TRBV24-1,.,.,15,TRBJ2-2,CATSDPRRGAGELFF,TGTGCCACCAGTGATCCCCGCAGGGGGGCCGGGGAGCTGTTTTTT
TRBV3-1/TRBV3-2,.,.,16,TRBJ1-2,CASSQMTATDRRGYTF,TGTGCCAGCAGCCAAATGACAGCTACCGACCGCCGCGGCTACACCTTC
TRBV6-6,.,.,14,TRBJ1-2,CASSLYVGNYGYTF,TGTGCCAGCAGTTTGTATGTGGGTAACTATGGCTACACCTTC
TRBV7-2,.,.,13,TRBJ1-5,CASSLTADQPQHF,TGTGCCAGCAGCTTAACGGCTGATCAGCCCCAGCATTTT
TRBV19,TRBD1,.,15,TRBJ1-2,CASSILWTGAYGYTF,TGTGCCAGTAGTATCCTCTGGACAGGGGCCTATGGCTACACCTTC
TRBV11-2,TRBD1,once,15,TRBJ2-3,CASSADRVLTDTQYF,TGTGCCAGCAGCGCTGACAGGGTCCTCACAGATACGCAGTATTTT
TRBV7-9,.,once,16,TRBJ2-3,CASSLAGVPSTDTQYF,TGTGCCAGCAGCTTAGCGGGAGTCCCTAGCACAGATACGCAGTATTTT
TRBV3-1/TRBV3-2,.,once,11,TRBJ2-1,CASSQPNEQFF,TGTGCCAGCAGCCAACCCAATGAGCAGTTCTTC
TRBV29-1,.,.,11,TRBJ1-2,CSVDGGYGYTF,TGCAGCGTTGACGGGGGGTATGGCTACACCTTC
TRBV12-2,.,.,15,TRBJ2-7,CASRLPDGGGYEQYF,TGTGCAAGTCGCTTACCCGACGGGGGCGGGTACGAGCAGTACTTC
TRBV11-3,.,.,15,TRBJ2-7,CASSLGGWEDDEQYF,TGTGCCAGCAGCTTAGGTGGGTGGGAGGACGACGAGCAGTACTTC
TRBV5-3,TRBD2,.,19,TRBJ2-2,CARSSGLAGESPNTGELFF,TGTGCCAGAAGCTCGGGACTAGCGGGAGAATCCCCAAACACCGGGGAGCTGTTTTTT
TRBV19,.,.,14,TRBJ1-2,CASSTNGGTEGYTF,TGTGCCAGTAGTACGAACGGGGGTACGGAAGGCTACACCTTC
TRBV9,.,.,16,TRBJ2-2,CASSVGPGKNTGELFF,TGTGCCAGCAGCGTAGGACCCGGGAAGAACACCGGGGAGCTGTTTTTT
TRBV7-7,TRBD1,.,15,TRBJ2-5,CASSKGQGSQETQYF,TGTGCTAGCAGCAAAGGACAGGGCTCCCAAGAGACCCAGTACTTC
TRBV5-1,TRBD1,.,14,TRBJ1-6,CASGLQGGNSPLHF,TGCGCCAGCGGCCTGCAGGGGGGAAATTCACCCCTCCACTTT
TRBV27,.,.,13,TRBJ2-5,CASSFSGRETQYF,TGTGCCAGCAGTTTTTCGGGGCGAGAGACCCAGTACTTC
TRBV3-1/TRBV3-2,.,.,13,TRBJ1-2,CASRAGTYYGYTF,TGTGCCAGCAGAGCCGGGACTTACTATGGCTACACCTTC
TRBV6-6,.,once,13,TRBJ1-5,CASSYSREWPQHF,TGTGCCAGCAGTTACTCGAGGGAATGGCCCCAGCATTTT
TRBV18,.,.,15,TRBJ1-1,CASSPPGRLNTEAFF,TGTGCCAGCTCACCACCAGGCAGATTGAACACTGAAGCTTTCTTT
TRBV10-3,.,few,16,TRBJ1-3,CAITPSAGRSGNTIYF,TGTGCCATCACCCCCTCGGCCGGGCGCTCTGGAAACACCATATATTTT
TRBV7-6,TRBD1,.,17,TRBJ1-2,CASSLIPPGQGNYGYTF,TGTGCCAGCAGCTTAATTCCCCCGGGACAGGGGAACTATGGCTACACCTTC
TRBV19,.,.,14,TRBJ1-5,CASSIWVSNQPQHF,TGTGCCAGTAGTATTTGGGTTAGCAATCAGCCCCAGCATTTT
TRBV28,.,.,15,TRBJ1-3,CASSDPGVIGNTIYF,TGTGCCAGCAGTGATCCAGGGGTCATCGGAAACACCATATATTTT
TRBV7-2,.,.,13,TRBJ1-5,CASSEEASQPQHF,TGTGCCAGCAGCGAAGAGGCCAGTCAGCCCCAGCATTTT
TRBV28,.,.,15,TRBJ2-7,CASSWGGAGGYEQYF,TGTGCCAGCAGTTGGGGCGGGGCAGGGGGCTACGAGCAGTACTTC
TRBV7-6,.,.,16,TRBJ2-2,CASSSRTAMGTGELFF,TGTGCCAGCAGCTCGAGGACAGCCATGGGCACCGGGGAGCTGTTTTTT
TRBV27,.,.,13,TRBJ1-3,CASSPRPGNTIYF,TGTGCCAGCAGCCCCCGACCTGGAAACACCATATATTTT
TRBV27,.,once,8,TRBJ2-1,CASSLTFF,TGTGCCAGCAGTTTAACGTTCTTC
TRBV7-5,.,.,14,TRBJ1-5,CARIRLTSNQPQHF,TGTGCCAGAATTCGACTTACGAGCAATCAGCCCCAGCATTTT
TRBV6-5,TRBD2,.,16,TRBJ2-1,CASSYPTLAGMNEQFF,TGTGCCAGCAGTTACCCTACACTAGCGGGGATGAATGAGCAGTTCTTC
TRBV7-2,TRBD1,once,15,TRBJ1-6,CASTTGPLGNSPLHF,TGTGCCAGTACGACAGGGCCCTTGGGGAATTCACCCCTCCACTTT
TRBV7-9,.,.,13,TRBJ1-1,CASSLFGDTEAFF,TGTGCCAGCAGCTTATTCGGGGACACTGAAGCTTTCTTT